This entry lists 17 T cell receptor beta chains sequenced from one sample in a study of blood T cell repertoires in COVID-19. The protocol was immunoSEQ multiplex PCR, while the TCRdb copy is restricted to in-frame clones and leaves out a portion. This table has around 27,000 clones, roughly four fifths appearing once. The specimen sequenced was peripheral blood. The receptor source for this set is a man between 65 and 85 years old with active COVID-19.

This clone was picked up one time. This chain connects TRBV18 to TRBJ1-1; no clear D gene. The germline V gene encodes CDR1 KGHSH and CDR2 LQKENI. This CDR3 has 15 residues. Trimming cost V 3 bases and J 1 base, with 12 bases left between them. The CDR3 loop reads CASSPPTLRNTEAFF. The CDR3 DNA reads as TGTGCCAGCTCACCGCCCACGTTGAGGAACACTGAAGCTTTCTTT.

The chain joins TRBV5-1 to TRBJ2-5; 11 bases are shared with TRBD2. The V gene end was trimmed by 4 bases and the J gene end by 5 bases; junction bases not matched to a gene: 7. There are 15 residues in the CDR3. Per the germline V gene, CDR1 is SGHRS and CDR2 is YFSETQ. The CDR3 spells CASSPLAGDPETQYF. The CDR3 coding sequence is TGCGCCAGCAGCCCACTAGCGGGAGATCCGGAGACCCAGTACTTC.

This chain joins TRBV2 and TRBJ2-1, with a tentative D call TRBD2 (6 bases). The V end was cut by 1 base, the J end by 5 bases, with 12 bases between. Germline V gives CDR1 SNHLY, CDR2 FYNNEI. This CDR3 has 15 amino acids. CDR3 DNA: TGTGCCAGCAGTGAAGGGCACGGGGGAAACAATGAGCAGTTCTTC. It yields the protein CASSEGHGGNNEQFF.

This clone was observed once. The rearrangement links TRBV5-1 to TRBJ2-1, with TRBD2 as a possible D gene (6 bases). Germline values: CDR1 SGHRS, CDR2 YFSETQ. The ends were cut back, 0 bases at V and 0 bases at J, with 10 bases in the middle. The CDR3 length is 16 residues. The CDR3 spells CASSLGGASSYNEQFF. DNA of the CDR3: TGCGCCAGCAGCTTGGGCGGGGCGAGCTCCTACAATGAGCAGTTCTTC.

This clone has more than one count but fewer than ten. For the CDR3, the DNA is TGTGCCAGCCATGACAGGAACTATGGCTACACCTTC. The encoded protein is CASHDRNYGYTF. The rearrangement links TRBV7-9 to TRBJ1-2; a weak D match, TRBD1 (6 bases). Germline CDR1 reads SEHNR; CDR2 reads FQNEAQ (reference sequence). This CDR3 is built from 12 residues. V was shortened by 8 bases and J by 2 bases, with 9 bases between the two germline ends. The complete variable domain, with remaining parts taken from reference TRBV7-9 and TRBJ1-2, reads DTGVSQNPRHKITKRGQNVTFRCDPISEHNRLYWYRQTLGQGPEFLTYFQNEAQLEKSRLLSDRFSAERPKGSFSTLEIQRTEQGDSAMYLCASHDRNYGYTFGSGTRLTVV.

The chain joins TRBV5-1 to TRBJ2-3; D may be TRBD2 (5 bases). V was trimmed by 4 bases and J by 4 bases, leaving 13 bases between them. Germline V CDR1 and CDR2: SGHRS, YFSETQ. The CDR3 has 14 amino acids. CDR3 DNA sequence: TGCGCCAGCAGCCCTCAAGCGGCATCAGATACGCAGTATTTT. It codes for CASSPQAASDTQYF. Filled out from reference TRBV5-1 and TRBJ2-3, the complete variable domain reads KAGVTQTPRYLIKTRGQQVTLSCSPISGHRSVSWYQQTPGQGLQFLFEYFSETQRNKGNFPGRFSGRQFSNSRSEMNVSTLELGDSALYLCASSPQAASDTQYFGPGTRLTVL.

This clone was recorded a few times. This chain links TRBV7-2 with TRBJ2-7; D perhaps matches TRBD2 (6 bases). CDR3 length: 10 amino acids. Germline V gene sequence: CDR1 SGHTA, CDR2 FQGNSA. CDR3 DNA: TGTGCCCGCCGAATGGCAGGGAGGTTCGTC. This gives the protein CARRMAGRFV.

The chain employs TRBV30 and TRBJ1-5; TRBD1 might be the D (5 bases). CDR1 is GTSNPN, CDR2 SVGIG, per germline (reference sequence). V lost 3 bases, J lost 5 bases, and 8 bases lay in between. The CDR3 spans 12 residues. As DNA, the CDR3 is TGTGCCTGGAGCGGGGGATATCAGCCCCAGCATTTT. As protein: CAWSGGYQPQHF.

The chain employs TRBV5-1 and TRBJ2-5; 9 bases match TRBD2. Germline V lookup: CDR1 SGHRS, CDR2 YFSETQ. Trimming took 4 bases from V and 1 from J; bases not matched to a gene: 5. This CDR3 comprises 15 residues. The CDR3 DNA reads TGCGCCAGCAGCCGGGGACTAGCTGGCCAAGAGACCCAGTACTTC. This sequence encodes CASSRGLAGQETQYF.

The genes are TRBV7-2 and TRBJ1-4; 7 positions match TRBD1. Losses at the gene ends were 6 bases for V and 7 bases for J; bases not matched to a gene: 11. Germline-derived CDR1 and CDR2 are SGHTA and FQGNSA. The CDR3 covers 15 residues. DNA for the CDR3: TGTGCCAGCAGAAGACAGGGCCGAGGAACTGAAAAACTGTTTTTT. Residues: CASRRQGRGTEKLFF.

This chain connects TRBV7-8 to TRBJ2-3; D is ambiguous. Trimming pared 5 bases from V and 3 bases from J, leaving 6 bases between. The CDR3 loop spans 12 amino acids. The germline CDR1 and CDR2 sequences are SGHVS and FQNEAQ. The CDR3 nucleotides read TGTGCCAGCAGCCCAACAACAGATACGCAGTATTTT. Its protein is CASSPTTDTQYF.

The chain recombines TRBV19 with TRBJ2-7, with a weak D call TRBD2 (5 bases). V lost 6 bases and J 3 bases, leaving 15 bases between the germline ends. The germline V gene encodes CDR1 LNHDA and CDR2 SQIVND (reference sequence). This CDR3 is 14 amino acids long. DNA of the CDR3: TGTGCCAGTAGGCCTGCTGAGGGATTCTACGAGCAGTACTTC. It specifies CASRPAEGFYEQYF.

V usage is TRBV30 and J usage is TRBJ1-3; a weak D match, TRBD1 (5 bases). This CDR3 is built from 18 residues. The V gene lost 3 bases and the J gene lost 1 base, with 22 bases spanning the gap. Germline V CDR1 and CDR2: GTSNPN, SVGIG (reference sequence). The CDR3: CAWSPPQGLLISGNTIYF. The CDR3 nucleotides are TGTGCCTGGAGCCCCCCCCAGGGACTGCTTATTTCTGGAAACACCATATATTTT.

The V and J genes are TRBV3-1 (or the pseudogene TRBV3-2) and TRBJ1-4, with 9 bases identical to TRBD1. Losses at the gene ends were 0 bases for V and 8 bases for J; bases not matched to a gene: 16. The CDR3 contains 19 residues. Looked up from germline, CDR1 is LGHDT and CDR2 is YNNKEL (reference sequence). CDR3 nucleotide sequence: TGTGCCAGCAGCCAAGATGTAAGGACAGGGGTTCCCCTTGAAGAAAAACTGTTTTTT. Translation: CASSQDVRTGVPLEEKLFF.

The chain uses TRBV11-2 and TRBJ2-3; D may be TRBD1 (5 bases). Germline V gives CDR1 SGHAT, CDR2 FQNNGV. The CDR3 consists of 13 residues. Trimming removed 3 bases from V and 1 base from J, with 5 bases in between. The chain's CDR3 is CASSLGRTDTQYF. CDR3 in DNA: TGTGCCAGCAGCTTGGGGCGCACAGATACGCAGTATTTT.

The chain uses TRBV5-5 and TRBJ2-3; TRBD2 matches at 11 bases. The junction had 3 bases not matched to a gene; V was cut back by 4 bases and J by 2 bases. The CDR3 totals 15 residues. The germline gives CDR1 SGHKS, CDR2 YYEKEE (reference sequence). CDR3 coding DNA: TGTGCCAGCAGCCAACTAGCGGGGGCCACAGATACGCAGTATTTT. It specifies CASSQLAGATDTQYF.

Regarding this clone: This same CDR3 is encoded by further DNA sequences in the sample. The chain's CDR3 is CASSGWAGGRSTDTQYF. In nucleotides, the CDR3 is TGTGCCAGCAGTGGCTGGGCGGGGGGGCGTAGCACAGATACGCAGTATTTT. The chain carries TRBV6-1 and TRBJ2-3, with 9 bases lining up with TRBD2. V shed 4 bases, J shed 0 bases, and the junction held 8 bases outside the gene matches. This CDR3 has 17 residues. Germline V gene sequence: CDR1 MNHNS, CDR2 SASEGT.